These T cell receptor beta chains were read from a single sample in a study of shared clonotypes between healthy human individuals. Assay used: immunoSEQ multiplex PCR; TCRdb lists only in-frame clones, some missing. Among some 2,000,000 clones, approximately 94% were seen once, and the ten largest hold around 1.1%. Source material: naive CD8+ T cells sorted from blood. These receptor sequences come from a young man in good health. Each CDR3 is given with its conserved first and last residue.

cdr3_aa	v_call	cdr3_length
CASSSAGRTDTQYF	TRBV27	14
CAWSVPPRLVPIGKRANEQFF	TRBV30	21
CASRSQLGQRNEKLFF	TRBV28	16
CASSFGTNYEQYF	TRBV5-1	13
CASSLILDPIQFF	TRBV7-9	13
CASSSDREETQYF	TRBV13	13
CASSEFGTTEFF	TRBV6-1	12
CASSPTAANTEAFF	TRBV4-1	14
CASSSPQEGAYEQYF	TRBV28	15
CASSSPTSGTYRDTQYF	TRBV7-9	17
CASSVEGTGAGYGYTF	TRBV9	16
CASSPGHGQPNYGYTF	TRBV5-1	16
CASSLGTGLFYEQYF	TRBV7-6	15
CSVTMTGKNYGYTF	TRBV29-1	14
CASSHGLYSTYEQYF	TRBV4-3	15
CASSSWDRGTDTQYF	TRBV7-9	15
CSVEDPATETYEQYF	TRBV29-1	15
CASSQELAGSEGETQYF	TRBV4-3	17
CASSEMRTGAIGSTEAFF	TRBV6-1	18
CASSQLRDTEAFF	TRBV4-3	13
CASSSWGPGGYTF	TRBV6-1	13
CAWSVRTSGTWGEQFF	TRBV30	16
CASSLESGELFF	TRBV5-4	12
CASSESPVYGYTF	TRBV6-1	13
CASSLLARSYEQYF	TRBV27	14
CARNPEPQHF	TRBV6-4	10
CASSYSPGLDGYTF	TRBV6-5	14
CASSQDDRSIQYF	TRBV4-2	13
CATSRAGEANEKLFF	TRBV15	15
CASSQDRGRGNTIYF	TRBV4-1	15
CASSLIEGPYEQYF	TRBV5-6	14
CASSSEGPEQYF	TRBV9	12
CSVEDPSGREGAQYF	TRBV29-1	15
CASSLRGRFDQPQHF	TRBV5-6	15
CASSYDGGYEQYF	TRBV6-5	13
CASSDTGTVYGYTF	TRBV6-1	14
CASSRTGGLTEAFF	TRBV27	14
CASSSTGFAETQYF	TRBV7-9	14
CASSESEQPQHF	TRBV10-1	12
CASSSARTDGDTQYF	TRBV11-2	15
CASSVEFLGGAFF	TRBV9	13
CASSPVVEDGYTF	TRBV5-6	13
CASSPRPGQGNYGYTF	TRBV27	16
CASSTGSNEKLFF	TRBV7-6	13
CATSPTVAKNIQYF	TRBV15	14
CASSQHGTGAYEQYF	TRBV4-3	15
CAISESGGELFF	TRBV10-3	12
CASRRGQTYTDTQYF	TRBV27	15
CASSPGPSGEQFF	TRBV9	13
CASSLVADTQYF	TRBV5-1	12
CAWTGQGPETQYF	TRBV30	13
CASSQATDGDYNSPLHF	TRBV4-3	17
CASSQDGLAGPGDTQYF	TRBV4-1	17
CASSVSGANYGYTF	TRBV9	14
CATSRLGYEQYF	TRBV15	12
CASSVAGGPDEQYF	TRBV9	14
CASGRQIYNEQFF	TRBV12-5	13
CSVEEGTAPYLYGYTF	TRBV29-1	16
CAWSRSGGRDTQYF	TRBV30	14
CASLEGGAETQYF	TRBV13	13